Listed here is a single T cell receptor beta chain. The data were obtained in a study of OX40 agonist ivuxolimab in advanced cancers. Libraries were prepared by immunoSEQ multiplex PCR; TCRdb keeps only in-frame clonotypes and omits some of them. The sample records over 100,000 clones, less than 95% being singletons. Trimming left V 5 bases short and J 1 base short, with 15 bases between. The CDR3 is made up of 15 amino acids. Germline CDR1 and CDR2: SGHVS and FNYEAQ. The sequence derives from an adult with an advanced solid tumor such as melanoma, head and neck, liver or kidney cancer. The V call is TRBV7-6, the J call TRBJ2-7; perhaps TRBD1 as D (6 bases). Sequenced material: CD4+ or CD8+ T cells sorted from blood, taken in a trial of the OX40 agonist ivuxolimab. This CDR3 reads CASSPNWGQSYEQYF. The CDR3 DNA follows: TGTGCCAGCAGCCCTAACTGGGGGCAGTCCTACGAGCAGTACTTC.